This T cell receptor beta chain comes out of a study of cytomegalovirus exposure and HLA in healthy donors. Findings and limits, study-wide: Differences between HLA loci emerged in a later analysis of TCR association rates, with DRB1 most and HLA-C fewest. The listing of 150 to 200 TCR beta chains classed them as cytomegalovirus-associated. Sequences of the TCR beta chain were said to predict the HLA-A and HLA-B alleles of most subjects accurately.

Concerning this clone: Its specificity is not known.

The PCR had 60 Vbeta and 13 Jbeta primers. Here immunoSEQ multiplex PCR was the method, and the copy in TCRdb shows in-frame clones only, minus some. The sample yields approximately 180,000 clones, about 80% seen once. V was cut by 5 bases and J by 4 bases, with 11 bases left in between. Germline CDR1 is MNHNS and CDR2 is SASEGT. The CDR3 runs to 13 residues. This sequence joins TRBV6-1 and TRBJ1-1; no reliable D call. Material: PBMCs. The receptor's source is a man aged 25 to 40 in good health and CMV-seropositive. The CDR3 protein is CASSYRVRTEAFF. CDR3 in DNA: TGTGCCAGCAGTTATCGTGTGCGCACTGAAGCTTTCTTT.